This is a list of T cell receptor beta chains from one sample in a study of T cell responses to AZD1222 COVID-19 vaccine. Sequenced by immunoSEQ multiplex PCR; TCRdb stores in-frame clones only, minus some. This sample has some 120,000 clones, with approximately 83% found just once. The source was peripheral blood, collected on day 0 of AZD1222 vaccination. The receptors here all came from an adult in good health. CDR3s include the opening cysteine and the closing phenylalanine or tryptophan. A D gene is named only where the DNA matches it firmly. For some rows the clone size is stated as once, few or many, or as a class when expanded; others skip it.

CASSLGTRTDTQYF	TGTGCCAGCAGCTTAGGGACTAGGACAGATACGCAGTATTTT	TRBV11-2	-	TRBD2	TRBJ2-3
CASSSWQGLGGYTF	TGCGCCAGCAGCTCTTGGCAGGGCTTGGGTGGCTACACCTTC	TRBV5-1	-	-	TRBJ1-2
CASSLGTGGIYEQYF	TGTGCCAGCAGCTTGGGAACAGGGGGCATCTACGAGCAGTACTTC	TRBV5-5	once	TRBD1	TRBJ2-7
CASSLGNSGANVLTF	TGTGCCAGCAGCCTGGGTAACTCTGGGGCCAACGTCCTGACTTTC	TRBV5-8	-	-	TRBJ2-6
CASSELYEQFF	TGTGCCAGCAGCGAACTTTACGAGCAGTTCTTC	TRBV7-8	-	-	TRBJ2-1
CAWSPGQVGETQYF	TGTGCCTGGAGCCCGGGACAGGTGGGAGAGACCCAGTACTTC	TRBV27	-	TRBD1	TRBJ2-5
CASSLGGSTPTEQYF	TGCGCCAGCAGCTTGGGAGGTTCTACCCCTACCGAGCAGTACTTC	TRBV5-1	-	-	TRBJ2-7
CASSQDAASGYTF	TGCGCCAGCAGCCAAGATGCAGCTTCTGGCTACACCTTC	TRBV4-3	-	-	TRBJ1-2
CASSLDLGQGPHEQYF	TGTGCCAGCAGCTTGGATTTGGGACAGGGGCCCCACGAGCAGTACTTC	TRBV5-8	-	TRBD1	TRBJ2-7
CASSTSQETQYF	TGTGCCAGCAGCACCAGCCAAGAGACCCAGTACTTC	TRBV11-3	-	-	TRBJ2-5
CATSRDRGALYNEQFF	TGTGCCACCAGCAGAGATCGCGGGGCCCTTTACAATGAGCAGTTCTTC	TRBV15	-	-	TRBJ2-1
CASSSGQRDEKLFF	TGCGCCAGCAGCTCGGGACAGAGAGATGAAAAACTGTTTTTT	TRBV5-1	-	TRBD1	TRBJ1-4
CASSLAIAPANTGELFF	TGTGCCAGCAGCTTGGCTATAGCCCCAGCGAACACCGGGGAGCTGTTTTTT	TRBV5-4	-	-	TRBJ2-2
CASSLIPPGGGTGELFF	TGTGCCAGCAGCTTAATCCCGCCAGGGGGGGGTACCGGGGAGCTGTTTTTT	TRBV7-3	-	-	TRBJ2-2
CASGRDRGPLNTGELFF	TGTGCTAGTGGAAGGGACAGGGGGCCCCTGAACACCGGGGAGCTGTTTTTT	TRBV12-5	-	TRBD1	TRBJ2-2
CATSRALGGVGIQETQYF	TGTGCCACCAGCAGAGCCCTCGGGGGGGTAGGGATACAAGAGACCCAGTACTTC	TRBV15	-	TRBD2	TRBJ2-5
CASSGDTYTEAFF	TGTGCCAGCAGCGGGGACACCTACACTGAAGCTTTCTTT	TRBV7-8	-	-	TRBJ1-1
CSVEAVSTDTQYF	TGCAGCGTTGAGGCAGTTAGCACAGATACGCAGTATTTT	TRBV29-1	once	-	TRBJ2-3
CASSIVASRNQPQHF	TGTGCCAGTAGTATTGTGGCGTCCCGCAATCAGCCCCAGCATTTT	TRBV19	-	-	TRBJ1-5
CASSLAGGSYTQYF	TGTGCCAGCAGCTTGGCCGGGGGTTCCTATACGCAGTATTTT	TRBV5-4	-	-	TRBJ2-3
CASSPYTGGSGNTIYF	TGTGCCAGCAGCCCGTATACAGGGGGCTCTGGAAACACCATATATTTT	TRBV7-2	-	TRBD1	TRBJ1-3
CASSQSRQNTEAFF	TGTGCCAGCAGCCAATCGAGACAGAACACTGAAGCTTTCTTT	TRBV16	-	-	TRBJ1-1
CASSLVAYSGNTIYF	TGTGCCAGCAGCTTGGTGGCTTACTCTGGAAACACCATATATTTT	TRBV5-8	-	-	TRBJ1-3
CASSFGQGEGYTF	TGTGCCAGCAGCTTCGGACAGGGCGAAGGCTACACCTTC	TRBV5-4	-	TRBD1	TRBJ1-2
CASSQRGEALDTQYF	TGCGCCAGCAGCCAGCGGGGGGAGGCCCTCGATACGCAGTATTTT	TRBV4-1	-	TRBD2	TRBJ2-3
CASSLVANNEQFF	TGCGCCAGCAGCTTGGTGGCGAACAATGAGCAGTTCTTC	TRBV5-1	-	-	TRBJ2-1
CASSLDRGLSRPGAFF	TGTGCCAGCAGCTTGGACAGGGGCCTTTCTCGTCCTGGAGCTTTCTTT	TRBV5-4	few	TRBD1	TRBJ1-1
CASGAGRWETQYF	TGTGCCAGCGGCGCCGGGCGGTGGGAGACCCAGTACTTC	TRBV7-7	-	-	TRBJ2-5
CASSSSPGAHTEAFF	TGTGCCAGCAGCTCATCGCCCGGGGCCCACACTGAAGCTTTCTTT	TRBV11-1	-	-	TRBJ1-1